These 11 T cell receptor beta chains were sequenced from one sample in a study of T cell changes during pregnancy in multiple sclerosis. Using immunoSEQ multiplex PCR, the repertoire was profiled, and TCRdb retains in-frame clones only, with some absent. The sample yields approximately 65,000 clones, around 90% seen once. This sample comprised peripheral blood, obtained in the third trimester of pregnancy. These receptors were taken from a female donor in good health, enrolled as a control in a pregnancy study.

The chain joins TRBV7-2 to TRBJ2-1; 7 positions agree with TRBD2. Germline-derived CDR1 and CDR2 are SGHTA and FQGNSA. The V gene end was trimmed by 2 bases and the J gene end by 4 bases; junction bases not matched to a gene: 14. This CDR3 is 18 amino acids long. The CDR3 DNA sequence: TGTGCCAGCAGCTTACGAGCGGGGAGGAGCTCGGGGTACAATGAGCAGTTCTTC. It specifies CASSLRAGRSSGYNEQFF.

V usage is TRBV9 and J usage is TRBJ2-3; TRBD2 aligns across 8 bases. This CDR3 has 15 amino acids. V lost 4 bases, J lost 6 bases, and 10 bases stayed unmatched. Germline CDR1 SGDLS, CDR2 YYNGEE. The CDR3 DNA reads as TGTGCCAGCAGCCCGGGGGGGAGGCATATGGATACGCAGTATTTT. This sequence encodes CASSPGGRHMDTQYF. Filled out from reference TRBV9 and TRBJ2-3, the complete variable domain reads DSGVTQTPKHLITATGQRVTLRCSPRSGDLSVYWYQQSLDQGLQFLIQYYNGEERAKGNILERFSAQQFPDLHSELNLSSLELGDSALYFCASSPGGRHMDTQYFGPGTRLTVL.

The V gene is TRBV5-1, the J gene TRBJ2-5, with 9 nucleotides matching TRBD2. V was clipped by 7 bases and J by 4 bases; unmatched bases: 11. This CDR3 spans 15 amino acids. Germline lookup yields CDR1 SGHRS and CDR2 YFSETQ. DNA for the CDR3: TGCGCCAGCTCCCCCAGCGGGGGGCAGGGAGAGACCCAGTACTTC. Amino acids: CASSPSGGQGETQYF.

The chain carries TRBV5-4 and TRBJ2-1; D ambiguous. Per the germline V gene, CDR1 is SGHNT and CDR2 is YYREEE (reference sequence). The CDR3 spans 15 residues. Trimming removed 0 bases at V and 0 bases at J, with 7 bases between. CDR3 coding DNA: TGTGCCAGCAGCTTGGTAGCCTCCTCCTACAATGAGCAGTTCTTC. It specifies CASSLVASSYNEQFF.

This chain connects TRBV4-2 to TRBJ1-5; no clear D. The CDR3 consists of 17 residues. CDR1 and CDR2 from the germline V gene are LGHNA and YNFKEQ. The V and J ends lost 0 bases and 4 bases respectively, with 16 bases between them. This chain's CDR3 is CASSQDLIPEGNQPQHF. The CDR3 bases are TGTGCCAGCAGCCAAGATTTAATACCAGAGGGAAATCAGCCCCAGCATTTT.

The rearrangement uses TRBV6-7 and TRBJ1-2; 8 positions match TRBD1. TRBV6-7 is an open reading frame whose function is uncertain. The CDR3 is 15 amino acids. V was clipped by 3 bases and J by 8 bases; unmatched bases: 11. The CDR3 protein is CASSYPDRGAGGYTF. The CDR3 region has the DNA TGTGCCAGCAGTTATCCAGACAGGGGAGCAGGAGGCTACACCTTC.

The chain employs TRBV5-1 and TRBJ2-7; 8 nucleotides match TRBD1. The CDR3 spans 13 residues. CDR1 and CDR2 (germline): SGHRS, YFSETQ. The CDR3 reads CASSGQADYEQYF. DNA for the CDR3: TGCGCGAGCTCGGGACAGGCGGACTACGAGCAGTACTTC.

The rearrangement uses TRBV5-1 and TRBJ2-7; perhaps TRBD1 as D (6 bases). Germline V lookup: CDR1 SGHRS, CDR2 YFSETQ. This CDR3 has 17 amino acids. The ends were cut back, 1 base at V and 2 bases at J, with 19 bases in the middle. CDR3 residues: CASSLNIGLSGAYEQYF. Written as DNA, the CDR3 is TGCGCCAGCAGCTTGAATATCGGACTCTCAGGGGCCTACGAGCAGTACTTC.

The chain has TRBV4-1 and TRBJ1-1; the match to TRBD1 covers 7 bases. V lost 1 base, J lost 4 bases, and 0 bases stayed unmatched. CDR3 length equals 13 residues. Germline V lookup: CDR1 MGHRA, CDR2 YSYEKL. The CDR3 DNA reads as TGCGCCAGCAGCCAAGGACAGGGCACTGAAGCTTTCTTT. Its protein product is CASSQGQGTEAFF.

This chain uses TRBV6-5 with TRBJ1-6; tentative D call: TRBD1 (6 bases). Germline CDR1 is MNHEY and CDR2 is SVGAGI. V gave up 0 bases and J gave up 7 bases, with 13 bases separating them. The CDR3 length is 16 residues. CDR3 sequence: CASSYSGGRGNSPLHF. The CDR3 nucleotides are TGTGCCAGCAGTTACTCCGGTGGCAGGGGAAATTCACCCCTCCACTTT.

This chain uses TRBV10-3 with TRBJ1-6; 9 nucleotides agree with TRBD1. V lost 5 bases, J lost 5 bases, and 13 bases stayed unmatched. Germline V gene sequence: CDR1 ENHRY, CDR2 SYGVKD. The CDR3 totals 18 residues. This CDR3 reads CAISKVRDRERNNSPLHF. DNA for the CDR3: TGTGCCATCAGTAAGGTCCGGGACAGGGAAAGGAATAATTCACCCCTCCACTTT.